This TCR beta chain was recovered during a study of shared T cell receptors in the human thymus. Trimming stripped 4 bases from V and 8 bases from J, with 15 bases between. The CDR3 length is 13 residues. Germline assignment: CDR1 SGDLS and CDR2 YYNGEE. Assay used: immunoSEQ multiplex PCR; TCRdb lists only in-frame clones, some missing. The repertoire consists of 700,000 or so clones, with over 75% occurring once and the leading ten covering approximately 0.01%. This sample was also put to use in a study of human thymus T cells.

The source material was thymocytes. This receptor was taken from a girl under two years old with a congenital heart defect. The J gene is TRBJ1-2, the V gene TRBV9; tentatively, D is TRBD1 (6 bases). For the CDR3, the DNA is TGTGCCAGCAGCTTGGACAGTCCGACGGGCTACACCTTC. Its protein is CASSLDSPTGYTF.